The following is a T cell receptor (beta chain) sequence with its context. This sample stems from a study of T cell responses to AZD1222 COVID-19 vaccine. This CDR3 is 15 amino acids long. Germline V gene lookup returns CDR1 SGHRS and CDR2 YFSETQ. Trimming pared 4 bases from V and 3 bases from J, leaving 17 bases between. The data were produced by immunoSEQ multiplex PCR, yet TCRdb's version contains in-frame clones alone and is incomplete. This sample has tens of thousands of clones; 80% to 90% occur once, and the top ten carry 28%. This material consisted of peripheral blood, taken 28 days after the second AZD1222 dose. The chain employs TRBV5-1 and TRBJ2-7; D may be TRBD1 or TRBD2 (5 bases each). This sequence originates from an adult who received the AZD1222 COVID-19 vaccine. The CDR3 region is CASSNRDGHFYEQYF. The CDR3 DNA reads TGCGCCAGCAGCAACCGGGACGGACACTTCTACGAGCAGTACTTC.